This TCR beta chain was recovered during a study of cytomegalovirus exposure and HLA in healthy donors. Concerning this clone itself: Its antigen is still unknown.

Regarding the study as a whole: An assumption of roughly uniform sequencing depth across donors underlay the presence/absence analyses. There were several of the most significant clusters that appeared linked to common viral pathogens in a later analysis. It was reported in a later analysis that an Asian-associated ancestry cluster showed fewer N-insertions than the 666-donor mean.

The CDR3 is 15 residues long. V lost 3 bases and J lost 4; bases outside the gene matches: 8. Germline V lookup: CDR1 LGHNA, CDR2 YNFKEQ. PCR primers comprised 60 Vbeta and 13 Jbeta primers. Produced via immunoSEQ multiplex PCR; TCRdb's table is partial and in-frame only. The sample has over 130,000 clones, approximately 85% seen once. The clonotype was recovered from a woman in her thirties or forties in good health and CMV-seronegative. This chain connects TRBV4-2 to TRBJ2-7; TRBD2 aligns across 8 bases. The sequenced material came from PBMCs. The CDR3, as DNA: TGTGCCAGCAGCCAGACAGCGGGAGCTTTGTACGAGCAGTACTTC. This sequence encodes CASSQTAGALYEQYF.